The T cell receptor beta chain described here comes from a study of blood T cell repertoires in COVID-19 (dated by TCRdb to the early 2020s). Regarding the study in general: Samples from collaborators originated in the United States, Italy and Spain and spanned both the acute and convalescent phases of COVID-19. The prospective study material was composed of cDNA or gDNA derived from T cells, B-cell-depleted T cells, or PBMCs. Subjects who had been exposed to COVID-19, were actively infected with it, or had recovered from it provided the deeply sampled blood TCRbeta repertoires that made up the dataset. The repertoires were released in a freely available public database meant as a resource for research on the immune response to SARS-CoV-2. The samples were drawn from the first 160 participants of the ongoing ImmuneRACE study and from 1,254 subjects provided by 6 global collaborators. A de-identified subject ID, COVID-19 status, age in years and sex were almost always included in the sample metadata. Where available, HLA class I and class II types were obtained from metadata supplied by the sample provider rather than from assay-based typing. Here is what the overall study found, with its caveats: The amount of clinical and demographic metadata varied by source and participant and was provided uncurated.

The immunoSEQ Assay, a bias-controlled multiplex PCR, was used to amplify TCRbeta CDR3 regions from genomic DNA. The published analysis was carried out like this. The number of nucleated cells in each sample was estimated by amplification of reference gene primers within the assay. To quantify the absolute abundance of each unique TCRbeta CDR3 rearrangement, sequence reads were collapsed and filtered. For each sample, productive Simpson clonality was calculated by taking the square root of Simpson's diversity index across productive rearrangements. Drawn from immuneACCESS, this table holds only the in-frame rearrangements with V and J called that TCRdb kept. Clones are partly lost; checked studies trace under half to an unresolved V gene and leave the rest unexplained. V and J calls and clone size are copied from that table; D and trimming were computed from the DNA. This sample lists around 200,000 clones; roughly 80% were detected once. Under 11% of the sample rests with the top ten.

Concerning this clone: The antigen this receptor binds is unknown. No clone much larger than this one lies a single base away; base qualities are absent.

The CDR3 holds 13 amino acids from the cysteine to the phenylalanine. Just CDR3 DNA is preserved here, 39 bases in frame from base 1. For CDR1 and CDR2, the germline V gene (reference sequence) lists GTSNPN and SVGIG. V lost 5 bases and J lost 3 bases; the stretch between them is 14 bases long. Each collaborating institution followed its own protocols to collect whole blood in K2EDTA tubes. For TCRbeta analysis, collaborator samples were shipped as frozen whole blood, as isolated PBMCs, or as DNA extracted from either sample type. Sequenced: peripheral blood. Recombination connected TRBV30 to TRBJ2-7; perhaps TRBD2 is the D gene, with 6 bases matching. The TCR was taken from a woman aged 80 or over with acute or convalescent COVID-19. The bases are TGTGCCTGGGAGGTAGGCGGGAACTACGAGCAGTACTTC. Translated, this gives CAWEVGGNYEQYF.